This T cell receptor (beta chain) was captured by sequencing in a study of blood T cell repertoires in COVID-19. Study as a whole: Sites in the United States, Italy and Spain provided acute and convalescent COVID-19 samples. T cells, B-cell-depleted T cells, or PBMCs supplied cDNA or gDNA.

Participants were aged 18 to 89 years, lived in about two dozen US areas, and enrolled virtually. Participants' own reports of clinical history determined their cohort assignment. Trimming cost V 2 bases and J 2 bases, with 7 bases left between them. This CDR3 contains 13 residues. Germline loops: CDR1 MNHEY, CDR2 SVGAGI. The assay was immunoSEQ multiplex PCR, and TCRdb's table has in-frame clones only and misses some. The data contain roughly 220,000 clones, 75% to 90% of them singletons. The source is a woman between 18 and 30 years old in a cohort exposed to, infected with or recovered from COVID-19 (not recorded which). J is TRBJ2-7 and V is TRBV6-5, with D uncertain. Sequenced material: PBMCs or T cells enriched from blood (not recorded which). CDR3 protein: CASSYAVPYEQYF. The CDR3 DNA reads TGTGCCAGCAGTTACGCGGTGCCCTACGAGCAGTACTTC.